A single sample gave rise to the 4 T cell receptor beta chains below, sequenced in a study of neurological immune-mediated disorders (dated by TCRdb to the late 2010s). The library was obtained by 5' RACE. TCRdb records Illumina HiSeq 2500 as the sequencer. Using fastp at Q25 and MiXCR, TCRdb reprocessed the public reads and kept productive beta chains. When rows share a CDR3 protein, they turn into one entry using the most common DNA and genes. For this sample the table gives about 87,000 distinct CDR3 sequences, of which roughly 3.3% were detected only once. The leading ten clones occupy about 2.9% of the sample. The sequencing sample was made of PBMCs. The origin of the receptors is a woman aged 45 to 65 with multiple sclerosis.

This clonotype was seen many times. The chain carries TRBV6-2 or TRBV6-3 and TRBJ2-1; TRBD1 is a possible D gene (6 bases). Trimming cost V 4 bases and J 0 bases, with 16 bases left between them. The CDR3 is made up of 17 amino acids. The germline V gene encodes CDR1 MNHEY and CDR2 SVGEGT. CDR3 nucleotide sequence: TGTGCCAGCAGTTCCCTCCCTGGCAGGGGCTCCTACAATGAGCAGTTCTTC. Encoded protein: CASSSLPGRGSYNEQFF.

Many counts were recorded for this clonotype. The genes are TRBV10-3 and TRBJ1-5, with D unresolved. The CDR3 spans 14 residues. V lost 3 bases, J lost 0 bases, and 6 bases lay in between. Looked up from germline, CDR1 is ENHRY and CDR2 is SYGVKD. CDR3: CAISEGGSNQPQHF. CDR3 DNA sequence: TGTGCCATCAGTGAAGGAGGTAGCAATCAGCCCCAGCATTTT.

This clonotype was picked up a small number of times. The rearrangement joins TRBV5-1 to TRBJ2-7; 7 nucleotides align to TRBD1. CDR1 and CDR2 from the germline V gene are SGHRS and YFSETQ. The CDR3 has 15 residues. The V gene end was trimmed by 0 bases and the J gene end by 3 bases; junction bases not matched to a gene: 6. CDR3: CASSLGTGGYYEQYF. DNA for the CDR3: TGCGCCAGCAGCTTGGGGACAGGAGGATACTACGAGCAGTACTTC.

This clonotype showed up many times. The chain has TRBV5-1 and TRBJ2-1, with TRBD2 matching 9 bases. This CDR3 is 22 amino acids long. CDR1 is SGHRS, CDR2 YFSETQ, per germline. Germline trimming cut 3 bases from V and 3 bases from J; bases unmatched to any gene: 25. CDR3 DNA sequence: TGCGCCAGCAGCTCCCCGGGCGGGGATGATAGCGGGAGTTTCTCCCTCTACAATGAGCAGTTCTTC. It is translated as CASSSPGGDDSGSFSLYNEQFF.